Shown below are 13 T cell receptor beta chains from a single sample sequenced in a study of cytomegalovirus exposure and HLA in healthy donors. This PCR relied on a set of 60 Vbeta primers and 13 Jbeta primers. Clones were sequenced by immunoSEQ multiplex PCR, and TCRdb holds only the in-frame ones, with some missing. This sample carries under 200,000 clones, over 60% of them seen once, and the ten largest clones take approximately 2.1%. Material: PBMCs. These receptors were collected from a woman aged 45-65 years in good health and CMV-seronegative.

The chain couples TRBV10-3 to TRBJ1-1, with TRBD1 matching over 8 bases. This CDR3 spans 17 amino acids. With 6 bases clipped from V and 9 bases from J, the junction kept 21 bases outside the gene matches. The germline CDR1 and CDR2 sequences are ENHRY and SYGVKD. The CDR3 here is CAISAQGGRGLGLQAFF. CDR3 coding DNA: TGTGCCATCAGCGCCCAAGGGGGCAGGGGGCTCGGGTTGCAAGCTTTCTTT.

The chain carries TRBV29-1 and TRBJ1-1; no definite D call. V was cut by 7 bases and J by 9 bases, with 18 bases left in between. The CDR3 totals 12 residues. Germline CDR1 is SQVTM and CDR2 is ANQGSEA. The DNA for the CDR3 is TGCAGCGGTGTAGTGAAGCCACTGCAAGCTTTCTTT. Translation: CSGVVKPLQAFF.

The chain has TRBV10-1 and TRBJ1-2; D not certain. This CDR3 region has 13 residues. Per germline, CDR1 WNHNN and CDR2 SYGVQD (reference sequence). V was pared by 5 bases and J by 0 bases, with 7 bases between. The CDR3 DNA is TGCGCCAGCAGTCCAGTCTCTAACTATGGCTACACCTTC. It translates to CASSPVSNYGYTF.

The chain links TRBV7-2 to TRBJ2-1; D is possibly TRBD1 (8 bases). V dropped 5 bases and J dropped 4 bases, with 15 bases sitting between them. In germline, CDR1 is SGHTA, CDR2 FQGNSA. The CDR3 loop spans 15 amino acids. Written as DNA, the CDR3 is TGTGCCAGCAGCATTGGACAGGGACTATACAATGAGCAGTTCTTC. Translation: CASSIGQGLYNEQFF.

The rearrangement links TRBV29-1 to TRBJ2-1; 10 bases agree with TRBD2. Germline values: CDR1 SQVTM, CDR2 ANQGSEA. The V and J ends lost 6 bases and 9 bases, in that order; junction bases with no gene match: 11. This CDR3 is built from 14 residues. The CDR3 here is CSVRWSGREGEQFF. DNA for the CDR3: TGCAGCGTCCGTTGGAGCGGGAGGGAAGGTGAGCAGTTCTTC.

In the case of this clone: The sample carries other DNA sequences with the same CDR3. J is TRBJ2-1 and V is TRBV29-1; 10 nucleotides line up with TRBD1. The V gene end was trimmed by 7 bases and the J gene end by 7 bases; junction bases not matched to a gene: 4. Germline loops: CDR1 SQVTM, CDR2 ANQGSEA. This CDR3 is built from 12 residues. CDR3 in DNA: TGCAGCGGCGACAGGGGGCGGAATGAGCAGTTCTTC. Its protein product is CSGDRGRNEQFF.

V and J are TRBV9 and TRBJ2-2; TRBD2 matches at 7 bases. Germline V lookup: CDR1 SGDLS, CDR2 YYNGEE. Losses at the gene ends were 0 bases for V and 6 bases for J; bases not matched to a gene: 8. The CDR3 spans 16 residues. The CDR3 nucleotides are TGTGCCAGCAGCGTAGGGGCGGGAGAAACCGCCGGGGAGCTGTTTTTT. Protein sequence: CASSVGAGETAGELFF.

The chain's CDR3 is CASSSIAGTSNQPQHF. The CDR3, as DNA: TGTGCCAGCAGCTCAATAGCCGGGACATCTAATCAGCCCCAGCATTTT. The chain has TRBV5-6 and TRBJ1-5; tentatively, D is TRBD1 (6 bases). Germline CDR1 reads SGHDT; CDR2 reads YYEEEE. V was pared by 3 bases and J by 4 bases, with 17 bases between. This CDR3 is built from 16 residues.

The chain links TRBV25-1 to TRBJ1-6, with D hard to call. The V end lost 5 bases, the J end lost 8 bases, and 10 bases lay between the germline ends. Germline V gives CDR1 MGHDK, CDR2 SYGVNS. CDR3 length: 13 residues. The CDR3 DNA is TGTGCCAGCAGTCCTCGGTTGGATTCACCCCTCCACTTT. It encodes CASSPRLDSPLHF.

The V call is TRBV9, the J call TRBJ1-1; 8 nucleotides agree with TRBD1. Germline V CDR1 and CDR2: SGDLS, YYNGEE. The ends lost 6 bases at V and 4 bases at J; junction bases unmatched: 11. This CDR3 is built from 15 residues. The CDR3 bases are TGTGCCAGCAAGAAGATACAGGGGGGGGTCACTGAAGCTTTCTTT. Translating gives CASKKIQGGVTEAFF.

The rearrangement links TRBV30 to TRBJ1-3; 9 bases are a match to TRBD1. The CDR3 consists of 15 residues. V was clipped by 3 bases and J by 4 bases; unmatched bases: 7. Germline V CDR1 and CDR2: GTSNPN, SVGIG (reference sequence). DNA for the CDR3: TGTGCCTGGAGACAACAGGGGGCTGGAGGAAACACCATATATTTT. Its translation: CAWRQQGAGGNTIYF.

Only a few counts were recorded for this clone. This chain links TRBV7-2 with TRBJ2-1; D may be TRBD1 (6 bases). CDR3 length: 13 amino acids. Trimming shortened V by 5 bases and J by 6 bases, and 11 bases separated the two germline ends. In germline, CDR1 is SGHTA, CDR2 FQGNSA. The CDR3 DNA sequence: TGTGCCAGCAGCACAGGGACGGTCAATGAGCAGTTCTTC. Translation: CASSTGTVNEQFF.

CDR3 in amino acids: CASSLQLNQPQHF. The CDR3 DNA is TGTGCCAGCAGCCTACAGCTAAATCAGCCCCAGCATTTT. V usage is TRBV6-6 and J usage is TRBJ1-5; no definite D call. This CDR3 has 13 amino acids. Between the trimmed V and J ends, which lost 6 bases and 4 bases, there was a span of 10 bases. In germline, CDR1 is MNHNY, CDR2 SVGAGI (reference sequence).